This T cell receptor (beta chain) was sequenced for a study of blood T cells in healthy people across ages. Study conclusions and caveats: Measured against age, TCR beta diversity per million T cells decreased in a roughly linear manner.

Together with a sample-barcoded 5' primer, a J-beta primer mix was included in a second PCR lasting roughly 6 to 12 cycles. MiXCR, run by TCRdb on the 5' RACE reads, gives a single entry per CDR3 protein. This table holds over 600,000 distinct CDR3 sequences, 20% to 25% found once. Isolating PBMCs gave at least 6.5 million of these cells per sample. CDR1 SGHRS and CDR2 YFSETQ come from the germline V gene. This CDR3 has 15 amino acids. As to this clonotype: What it binds is not known.

This TCR was recovered from an older man in good health. The chain carries TRBV5-1 and TRBJ2-5; the D gene could be TRBD1 or TRBD2 (5 bases each). TRBJ2-7 matches the DNA end more closely, so the J call is doubtful. Sequencing input: blood. The CDR3 DNA follows: TGCGCCAGCAGCTTGGGAGGGGTAGATATCTACGAGCAGTACTTC. Amino acids: CASSLGGVDIYEQYF.